The rows below give T cell receptor beta chains drawn from one sample of a study of blood T cell repertoires in COVID-19. Profiling relied on immunoSEQ multiplex PCR, and the TCRdb table lists in-frame clones only, not all of them. The sample contains 190,000 or so clones, about 85% of which appear only once. Source material: PBMCs or T cells enriched from blood (not recorded which). Receptors were obtained from a woman aged 25 to 39 who had recovered from COVID-19. CDR3s include the opening cysteine and the closing phenylalanine or tryptophan. A D gene is named only where the DNA matches it firmly. Clone size is shown for a subset of rows, as once, few, many or a class of expanded clone.

NA | TRBJ1-2 | TRBV5-1 | TRBD1 | CASSLDGTGGGYTF | TGCGCCAGCAGCTTGGACGGGACAGGGGGTGGCTACACCTTC
NA | TRBJ1-5 | TRBV4-2 | TRBD1 | CASSQDRGRSNQPQHF | TGTGCCAGCAGCCAAGACAGGGGGCGCAGCAATCAGCCCCAGCATTTT
NA | TRBJ1-1 | TRBV15 | NA | CATSRGLNTEAFF | TGTGCCACCAGCAGAGGCCTAAACACTGAAGCTTTCTTT
once | TRBJ1-2 | TRBV2 | TRBD1 | CASRPGQARANYGYTF | TGTGCCAGCAGGCCGGGACAGGCGCGGGCTAACTATGGCTACACCTTC
few | TRBJ2-5 | TRBV29-1 | TRBD2 | CSERLAGEETQYF | TGCAGCGAACGACTAGCAGGAGAAGAGACCCAGTACTTC
NA | TRBJ1-3 | TRBV9 | NA | CASSGHRDEENTIYF | TGTGCCAGCAGCGGCCACAGGGATGAGGAAAACACCATATATTTT
NA | TRBJ1-6 | TRBV7-2 | NA | CASSLDQVLESPLHF | TGTGCCAGCAGCTTAGATCAGGTGTTGGAATCGCCCCTCCACTTT
NA | TRBJ2-5 | TRBV7-2 | TRBD1 | CASSTGAGETQYF | TGTGCCAGCAGCACAGGGGCCGGAGAGACCCAGTACTTC
NA | TRBJ2-3 | TRBV11-2 | TRBD2 | CASSFQPARTSGGTDTQYF | TGTGCCAGCAGCTTCCAGCCGGCCCGGACTAGCGGGGGCACAGATACGCAGTATTTT
once | TRBJ1-4 | TRBV5-6 | NA | CASSLRSRVNEKLFF | TGTGCCAGCAGCTTGAGATCCCGAGTTAATGAAAAACTGTTTTTT
NA | TRBJ2-5 | TRBV24-1 | TRBD2 | CATSDPTTSASLETQYF | TGTGCCACCAGTGATCCGACTACTAGCGCGAGCCTAGAGACCCAGTACTTC
NA | TRBJ2-5 | TRBV7-9 | TRBD2 | CASGLAGGRETQYF | TGTGCCTCGGGGCTAGCGGGAGGTCGGGAGACCCAGTACTTC
once | TRBJ2-3 | TRBV9 | TRBD2 | CASSPQRTSTDTQYF | TGTGCCAGCAGCCCGCAGAGGACTAGTACAGATACGCAGTATTTT